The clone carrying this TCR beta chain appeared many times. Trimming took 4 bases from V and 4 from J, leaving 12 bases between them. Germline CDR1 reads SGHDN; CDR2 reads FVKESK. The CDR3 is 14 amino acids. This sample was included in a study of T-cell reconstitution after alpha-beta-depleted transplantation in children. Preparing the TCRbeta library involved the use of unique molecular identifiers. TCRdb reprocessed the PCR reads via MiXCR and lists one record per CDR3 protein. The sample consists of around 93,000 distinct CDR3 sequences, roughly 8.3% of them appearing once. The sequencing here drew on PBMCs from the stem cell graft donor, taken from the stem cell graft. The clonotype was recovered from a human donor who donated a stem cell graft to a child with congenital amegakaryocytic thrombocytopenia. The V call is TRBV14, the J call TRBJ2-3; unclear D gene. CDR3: CASSLEISPDTQYF. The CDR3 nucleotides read TGTGCCAGCAGCCTAGAAATTAGCCCAGATACGCAGTATTTT.